This TCR beta chain was identified in a study of T cell responses to AZD1222 COVID-19 vaccine. Study-level findings and limits: The donor group comprised mostly white British people and more females; the analysis possibly underestimated clonal diversity. Dominant CD4 TCR responses targeted spike regions 160-218 and 743-854. Every sample of the repertoires postdated the peak T cell response.

The protocol was immunoSEQ multiplex PCR, while the TCRdb copy is restricted to in-frame clones and leaves out a portion. The data show 90,000 to 120,000 clones, 70% to 90% seen once. Trimming cost V 2 bases and J 4 bases, with 9 bases left between them. This CDR3 comprises 13 residues. In germline, CDR1 is MNHEY, CDR2 SMNVEV (reference sequence). This clone was detected only once. The antigen remains unidentified. This sequence was found in an adult who received the AZD1222 COVID-19 vaccine. Sequencing was performed on peripheral blood, taken 28 days after the second AZD1222 dose. The chain has TRBV27 and TRBJ2-7; D may be TRBD1 (6 bases). CDR3 in amino acids: CASSLGGEYEQYF. In DNA form, the CDR3 reads TGTGCCAGCAGTTTAGGGGGCGAGTACGAGCAGTACTTC.